This T cell receptor (beta chain) was sequenced in a study of tumor-infiltrating lymphocytes in localized non-small cell lung cancer. Overall study context: Tumor tissue and non-adjacent uninvolved lung came from each patient. Notes on the study in general: No T-cell fraction difference was seen between IM1 and IM2 tumors. Not all patients were TCR sequenced, owing to tissue quantity.

The table came from immunoSEQ multiplex PCR; TCRdb's copy has only in-frame clones and leaves some out. The sample shows approximately 9,500 clones, approximately 71% of them seen only once. This clone came up once. Antigen specificity is unknown. The germline V gene has CDR1 LGHNA and CDR2 YSLEER. Trimming cost V 0 bases and J 6 bases; bases outside gene matches: 8. The CDR3 runs to 16 residues. The chain has TRBV4-3 and TRBJ2-3; the match to TRBD2 covers 8 bases. The source of this sequence is a human donor with non-small cell lung cancer. Specimen: uninvolved lung tissue not adjacent to the tumor. The CDR3 spells CASSQDLAGGGDTQYF. DNA of the CDR3: TGCGCCAGCAGCCAAGATCTGGCGGGGGGCGGCGATACGCAGTATTTT.